The 9 T cell receptor beta chains reported below all come from one sample, sequenced in a study of T-cell memory formation after mild COVID-19. TCRdb independently ran MiXCR on the 5' RACE reads; one entry per CDR3 protein. The table has over 150,000 distinct CDR3 sequences, less than 20% seen once. The sequencing input was PBMCs or a T cell subset sorted from them (not recorded which). Source of these receptors: a man aged 18 to 29 who had mild COVID-19 (a few samples of this study predate the infection). Cell type and time point are not known.

The chain is built from TRBV7-6 and TRBJ2-1, with D tentatively TRBD2 (6 bases). Trimming stripped 5 bases from V and 6 bases from J, with 14 bases between. The germline CDR1 and CDR2 sequences are SGHVS and FNYEAQ. The CDR3 has 14 amino acids. CDR3 DNA: TGTGCCAGCAGCCCCGCAGGGAGGAGCAATGAGCAGTTCTTC. As protein: CASSPAGRSNEQFF.

This chain links TRBV4-3 with TRBJ1-4; D remains ambiguous. The V end lost 0 bases, the J end lost 7 bases, and 12 bases lay between the germline ends. Germline CDR1 LGHNA, CDR2 YSLEER. This CDR3 contains 15 residues. For the CDR3, the DNA is TGCGCCAGCAGCCAAGATGAGGCTTTGAGTGAAAAACTGTTTTTT. Protein: CASSQDEALSEKLFF.

This clonotype showed up just a few times. The chain joins TRBV19 to TRBJ1-1; perhaps TRBD1 as D (5 bases). Germline V gene data show CDR1 as LNHDA and CDR2 as SQIVND (reference sequence). CDR3 size: 15 residues. The V end lost 0 bases, the J end lost 4 bases, and 12 bases lay between the germline ends. CDR3 sequence reads: CASSIDSRGGTEAFF. CDR3 nucleotides: TGTGCCAGTAGTATAGATAGCCGGGGGGGCACTGAAGCTTTCTTT.

V gene TRBV11-3 combines with J gene TRBJ2-5; 12 nucleotides line up with TRBD2. Germline-derived CDR1 and CDR2 are SGHNT and YENEEA. The CDR3 totals 16 residues. V dropped 4 bases and J dropped 5; count of bases not matched to a gene: 8. The CDR3 coding sequence is TGTGCCAGCAGCTCGCCTCTAGCGGGGGGGCCTGAGACCCAGTACTTC. Amino acid sequence: CASSSPLAGGPETQYF. Drawing the rest from reference TRBV11-3 and TRBJ2-5, the complete variable domain is EAGVVQSPRYKIIEKKQPVAFWCNPISGHNTLYWYLQNLGQGPELLIRYENEEAVDDSQLPKDRFSAERLKGVDSTLKIQPAELGDSAVYLCASSSPLAGGPETQYFGPGTRLLVL.

There are a few counts of this clonotype. The chain employs TRBV5-1 and TRBJ1-2; 10 bases are shared with TRBD1. Germline CDR1 and CDR2: SGHRS and YFSETQ. V trimming: 0 bases; J trimming: 5 bases; junction bases outside the gene matches: 13. The CDR3 loop spans 18 amino acids. The CDR3 nucleotides are TGCGCCAGCAGCTTGGCCGGGATATCGCCGGGACAGGGGTATGGCTACACCTTC. Residues: CASSLAGISPGQGYGYTF.

The V call is TRBV7-9, the J call TRBJ2-7, with 7 bases identical to TRBD1. After removal of 5 bases from V and 6 bases from J, the junction contained 10 bases not matched to a gene. The CDR3 has 14 residues. The germline CDR1 and CDR2 sequences are SEHNR and FQNEAQ (reference sequence). CDR3 sequence reads: CASSPLQGIGEQYV. The CDR3 DNA follows: TGTGCCAGCAGCCCCTTACAGGGGATAGGCGAGCAGTACGTC.

The table lists this clonotype with a few counts. The rearrangement links TRBV29-1 to TRBJ1-1; D uncertain. Trimming removed 4 bases at V and 2 bases at J, with 11 bases between. Germline values: CDR1 SQVTM, CDR2 ANQGSEA. There are 13 residues in the CDR3. The CDR3 sequence: CSVAPGGNTEAFF. The CDR3 coding sequence is TGCAGCGTTGCTCCGGGAGGAAACACTGAAGCTTTCTTT.

This clonotype was detected once. The J gene is TRBJ2-3, the V gene TRBV20-1; 10 bases align to TRBD2. Germline assignment: CDR1 DFQATT and CDR2 SNEGSKA (reference sequence). This CDR3 has 14 residues. Germline trimming cut 2 bases from V and 7 bases from J; bases unmatched to any gene: 6. CDR3 loop: CSARLAGASYTQYF. CDR3 coding DNA: TGCAGTGCTAGACTAGCGGGGGCCTCGTATACGCAGTATTTT.

The V and J genes are TRBV5-1 and TRBJ1-4; D might be TRBD1 (6 bases). V lost 4 bases and J 8 bases, leaving 15 bases between the germline ends. The CDR3 runs to 14 residues. Germline lookup yields CDR1 SGHRS and CDR2 YFSETQ. CDR3 bases: TGCGCCAGCAGCAGCGGAGGGGGGCAAGAAAAACTGTTTTTT. Protein sequence: CASSSGGGQEKLFF.